A single sample gave rise to the 28 T cell receptor beta chains below, sequenced in a study of OX40 agonist ivuxolimab in advanced cancers. Measured with immunoSEQ multiplex PCR; TCRdb has only the in-frame clones, and not every one. This repertoire shows some 83,000 clones, approximately 86% found once; its top ten account for around 0.8%. The specimen was CD4+ or CD8+ T cells sorted from blood, collected in a trial of the OX40 agonist ivuxolimab. These receptors were collected from an adult with an advanced solid tumor such as melanoma, head and neck, liver or kidney cancer.

As to this clone: Other nucleotide sequences in the sample specify the same CDR3. The chain combines TRBV11-2 with TRBJ2-3; D unclear. V lost 5 bases, J lost 2 bases, and 5 bases lay in between. This CDR3 contains 12 residues. CDR1 is SGHAT and CDR2 is FQNNGV in the germline V gene. This CDR3 reads CASSPSTDTQYF. The CDR3 DNA follows: TGTGCCAGCAGCCCCTCCACAGATACGCAGTATTTT.

CDR3 coding DNA: TGTGCCAGCAGCTCCGGGACAGGGGGGCAAGAGACCCAGTACTTC. Protein product: CASSSGTGGQETQYF. The chain has TRBV7-9 and TRBJ2-5; 11 nucleotides align to TRBD1. Trimming at V came to 4 bases and at J to 2 bases, leaving 3 bases not matched to a gene. This CDR3 region has 15 residues. CDR1 SEHNR and CDR2 FQNEAQ come from the germline V gene (reference sequence). The full variable domain, in which reference TRBV7-9 and TRBJ2-5 provide the parts outside the CDR3, is DTGVSQNPRHKITKRGQNVTFRCDPISEHNRLYWYRQTLGQGPEFLTYFQNEAQLEKSRLLSDRFSAERPKGSFSTLEIQRTEQGDSAMYLCASSSGTGGQETQYFGPGTRLLVL.

This chain joins TRBV6-1 and TRBJ2-7; D might be TRBD2 (5 bases). V shed 3 bases and J shed 0 bases, with 12 bases lying between them. Germline V gene sequence: CDR1 MNHNS, CDR2 SASEGT. CDR3 size: 15 residues. CDR3: CASSDSERVSYEQYF. The CDR3 DNA reads as TGTGCCAGCAGTGACTCCGAGAGGGTCTCCTACGAGCAGTACTTC.

This clone was observed once. The chain joins TRBV27 to TRBJ2-6, with unresolved D. Trimming removed 6 bases at V and 4 bases at J, with 7 bases between. Germline-derived CDR1 and CDR2 are MNHEY and SMNVEV (reference sequence). This CDR3 is built from 13 residues. DNA for the CDR3: TGTGCCAGCAGGGGTTCGGGGGCCAACGTCCTGACTTTC. Translating gives CASRGSGANVLTF.

This chain joins TRBV6-1 and TRBJ1-1; the D gene is possibly TRBD1 (6 bases). CDR1 is MNHNS and CDR2 is SASEGT in the germline V gene. The CDR3 spans 13 residues. V lost 5 bases to trimming and J lost 1 base, with 8 bases between them. In nucleotides, the CDR3 is TGTGCCAGCAGTCGCAGGGGGAACACTGAAGCTTTCTTT. It is translated as CASSRRGNTEAFF.

CDR3 DNA sequence: TGCGCCAGCAGCCGGACCGGGGGATACGAGACCCAGTACTTC. Translated, it gives CASSRTGGYETQYF. The chain carries TRBV5-1 and TRBJ2-5; tentatively, D is TRBD2 (6 bases). Germline CDR1 is SGHRS and CDR2 is YFSETQ. V was cut by 4 bases and J by 5 bases, with 15 bases left in between. The CDR3 has 14 amino acids.

This clone has only one observation. J is TRBJ2-6 and V is TRBV10-3; D gene uncertain. The V gene's germline CDR1 is ENHRY and CDR2 SYGVKD. The V end was cut by 2 bases, the J end by 0 bases, with 8 bases between. The CDR3 is 16 residues long. The CDR3 loop is CAISEPLYSGANVLTF. Written as DNA, the CDR3 is TGTGCCATCAGTGAGCCTCTTTACTCTGGGGCCAACGTCCTGACTTTC.

This clone was observed a handful of times. This chain links TRBV6-1 with TRBJ2-7; tentatively, D is TRBD1 or TRBD2 (6 bases each). The CDR3 has 11 residues. Trimming removed 8 bases at V and 6 bases at J, with 11 bases between. Germline V gene sequence: CDR1 MNHNS, CDR2 SASEGT. CDR3 residues: CASLGGSEQYF. CDR3 DNA: TGTGCCAGCCTAGGGGGGAGCGAGCAGTACTTC.

A single count supports this clone. The chain carries TRBV28 and TRBJ1-1, with D hard to call. Germline CDR1 reads MDHEN; CDR2 reads SYDVKM. Trimming took 9 bases from V and 2 from J, leaving 10 bases between them. The CDR3 runs to 12 residues. For the CDR3, the DNA is TGTGCCAGTAATACCCTAAACACTGAAGCTTTCTTT. As protein: CASNTLNTEAFF.

J is TRBJ2-5 and V is TRBV11-2, with 13 bases identical to TRBD2. Germline V gene data show CDR1 as SGHAT and CDR2 as FQNNGV. The CDR3 consists of 16 residues. After removal of 5 bases from V and 4 bases from J, the junction contained 7 bases not matched to a gene. As DNA, the CDR3 is TGTGCCAGCAGCCACGGACTAGCGGGAGAAACAGAGACCCAGTACTTC. Translating gives CASSHGLAGETETQYF. Variable domain in full (rest from reference TRBV11-2 and TRBJ2-5): EAGVAQSPRYKIIEKRQSVAFWCNPISGHATLYWYQQILGQGPKLLIQFQNNGVVDDSQLPKDRFSAERLKGVDSTLKIQPAKLEDSAVYLCASSHGLAGETETQYFGPGTRLLVL.

The chain combines TRBV6-6 with TRBJ1-2, with 7 positions matching TRBD1. V was clipped by 5 bases and J by 7 bases; unmatched bases: 7. The germline gives CDR1 MNHNY, CDR2 SVGAGI (reference sequence). CDR3 length: 13 residues. In nucleotides, the CDR3 is TGTGCCAGCAGTCCCCTAGGGGGCGGTGGCTACACCTTC. Protein product: CASSPLGGGGYTF.

The V call is TRBV19, the J call TRBJ2-5, with 9 positions matching TRBD2. The CDR3 contains 15 residues. J lost 5 bases, V lost 1 base, and 5 bases had no gene match. The germline CDR1 and CDR2 sequences are LNHDA and SQIVND (reference sequence). The CDR3 nucleotides are TGTGCCAGTAGTATAGGAGCGGGAGGCGGGGAGACCCAGTACTTC. Translating it yields CASSIGAGGGETQYF.

Comment on this clone: At one of its ends the junction is not consistent with the germline gene, which may arise from a read error. The V call is TRBV11-2, the J call TRBJ2-7; 7 positions match TRBD1. The germline V gene has CDR1 SGHAT and CDR2 FQNNGV. This CDR3 has 16 residues. CDR3 in amino acids: CASSLEQGIGSYEQYF. The DNA for the CDR3 is TGTGCCAGCAGCCTAGAACAGGGGATCGGTTCCTACGAGCAGTACTTC. The full variable domain, rest sourced from reference TRBV11-2 and TRBJ2-7, is EAGVAQSPRYKIIEKRQSVAFWCNPISGHATLYWYQQILGQGPKLLIQFQNNGVVDDSQLPKDRFSAERLKGVDSTLKIQPAKLEDSAVYLCASSLEQGIGSYEQYFGPGTRLTVT.

The chain combines TRBV19 with TRBJ2-6; D remains ambiguous. Germline loops: CDR1 LNHDA, CDR2 SQIVND (reference sequence). Trimming removed 9 bases from V and 0 bases from J, with 18 bases in between. The CDR3 loop spans 17 amino acids. The DNA for the CDR3 is TGTGCCAGCTGTCCAACCCACAGCTACTCTGGGGCCAACGTCCTGACTTTC. Translating it yields CASCPTHSYSGANVLTF.

The chain uses TRBV18 and TRBJ1-5, with D hard to call. Germline V gene sequence: CDR1 KGHSH, CDR2 LQKENI. V was shortened by 3 bases and J by 1 base, with 16 bases between the two germline ends. The CDR3 sequence is 17 residues long. The CDR3 coding sequence is TGTGCCAGCTCACCTCTCCCGCCCCGGCAAAGCAATCAGCCCCAGCATTTT. This translates into CASSPLPPRQSNQPQHF. The full variable domain, rest sourced from reference TRBV18 and TRBJ1-5, is NAGVMQNPRHLVRRRGQEARLRCSPMKGHSHVYWYRQLPEEGLKFMVYLQKENIIDESGMPKERFSAEFPKEGPSILRIQQVVRGDSAAYFCASSPLPPRQSNQPQHFGDGTRLSIL.

This chain uses TRBV6-1 with TRBJ2-5; no definite D call. CDR3 length: 14 amino acids. The germline CDR1 and CDR2 sequences are MNHNS and SASEGT. Trimming left V 4 bases short and J 4 bases short, with 13 bases between. The CDR3 region is CASSGQPGLETQYF. DNA of the CDR3: TGTGCCAGCAGTGGTCAGCCCGGCTTAGAGACCCAGTACTTC.

This clone was seen only once. This chain joins TRBV11-2 and TRBJ2-4, with TRBD1 matching 7 bases. V dropped 5 bases and J dropped 0; count of bases not matched to a gene: 4. Germline V gene data show CDR1 as SGHAT and CDR2 as FQNNGV. This CDR3 has 15 amino acids. CDR3 sequence (DNA): TGTGCCAGCAGCACGGGACAGCTAGCCAAAAACATTCAGTACTTC. Protein sequence: CASSTGQLAKNIQYF.

The rearrangement links TRBV18 to TRBJ1-1, with TRBD1 identical over 7 bases. CDR1 is KGHSH and CDR2 is LQKENI in the germline V gene. With 5 bases clipped from V and 0 bases from J, the junction kept 3 bases outside the gene matches. The CDR3 runs to 14 residues. CDR3 coding DNA: TGTGCCAGCTCAGGGACAGTCATGAACACTGAAGCTTTCTTT. Its protein product is CASSGTVMNTEAFF.

The chain employs TRBV7-3 and TRBJ2-3; D is tentatively TRBD1 or TRBD2 (7 bases each). The V gene lost 2 bases and the J gene lost 2 bases, with 17 bases spanning the gap. There are 17 residues in the CDR3. Per germline, CDR1 SGHTA and CDR2 FQGTGA. CDR3 amino acids: CASSLLPAGGDTDTQYF. DNA of the CDR3: TGTGCCAGCAGCTTACTCCCGGCAGGGGGGGACACAGATACGCAGTATTTT.

The CDR3 here is CASSTGDDEQFF. The CDR3 nucleotides read TGTGCCAGTAGTACGGGGGACGATGAGCAGTTCTTC. V gene TRBV19 combines with J gene TRBJ2-1; a possible D gene is TRBD2 (6 bases). Germline CDR1 and CDR2: LNHDA and SQIVND (reference sequence). The CDR3 is 12 residues long. Between the trimmed V and J ends, which lost 4 bases and 8 bases, there was a span of 9 bases.

This chain uses TRBV20-1 with TRBJ1-5; D not resolved. The V and J ends lost 1 base and 6 bases respectively, with 4 bases between them. The CDR3 runs 11 residues. CDR1 and CDR2 (germline): DFQATT, SNEGSKA (reference sequence). The chain's CDR3 is CSARGGQPQHF. The CDR3 bases are TGCAGTGCTAGAGGGGGTCAGCCCCAGCATTTT.

This clone was picked up a small number of times. The V gene is TRBV21-1, the J gene TRBJ1-4. TRBV21-1 is noted as a pseudogene. The CDR3 runs 15 residues. In DNA, the CDR3 is TGTGCCTTCCACCCCCGGGCCATAGCTAATGAAAAACTGTTTTTT. Its protein product is CAFHPRAIANEKLFF.

Note on this clone: Compared with germline, one end of the junction differs, possibly owing to a read error. The J gene is TRBJ2-7, the V gene TRBV29-1; D possibly corresponds to TRBD2 (5 bases). Germline assignment: CDR1 SQVTM and CDR2 ANQGSEA. The CDR3 extends over 14 amino acids. CDR3 in DNA: TGCAGCGTTCAAGACGGGATAGCTCCCTACGAGCAGTACTTC. This translates into CSVQDGIAPYEQYF.

The rearrangement joins TRBV7-6 to TRBJ1-1; D is undetermined. CDR3 length: 12 amino acids. V lost 4 bases, J lost 2 bases, and 5 bases lay in between. The germline gives CDR1 SGHVS, CDR2 FNYEAQ. CDR3 in DNA: TGTGCCAGCAGCTCCAGCAACACTGAAGCTTTCTTT. This gives the protein CASSSSNTEAFF.

This rearrangement joins TRBV5-1 to TRBJ2-7; the match to TRBD1 covers 11 bases. The ends lost 0 bases at V and 5 bases at J; junction bases unmatched: 10. From germline, CDR1 is SGHRS and CDR2 YFSETQ. The CDR3 spans 17 residues. The DNA of the CDR3 is TGCGCCAGCAGCTTGGCCGGGAGGACAGGGGGCCTAAACGAGCAGTACTTC. It translates to CASSLAGRTGGLNEQYF.

The chain has TRBV30 and TRBJ2-6, with a possible D match to TRBD1 (5 bases). Trimming took 5 bases from V and 2 from J, leaving 10 bases between them. Germline assignment: CDR1 GTSNPN and CDR2 SVGIG (reference sequence). The CDR3 totals 14 residues. CDR3 DNA: TGTGCCTGGCGATCCAGGGCTGGGGCCAACGTCCTGACTTTC. Its translation: CAWRSRAGANVLTF. Filled out from reference TRBV30 and TRBJ2-6, the complete variable domain reads SQTIHQWPATLVQPVGSPLSLECTVEGTSNPNLYWYRQAAGRGLQLLFYSVGIGQISSEVPQNLSASRPQDRQFILSSKKLLLSDSGFYLCAWRSRAGANVLTFGAGSRLTVL.

This chain joins TRBV7-2 and TRBJ2-1; D is possibly TRBD2 (5 bases). The CDR3 has 15 residues. V shed 5 bases and J shed 5 bases, with 16 bases lying between them. Germline CDR1 and CDR2: SGHTA and FQGNSA. As DNA, the CDR3 is TGTGCCAGCAGCCCTCAGGTCCTGCGGGACAATGAGCAGTTCTTC. This gives the protein CASSPQVLRDNEQFF.

The rearrangement joins TRBV9 to TRBJ2-3; D unclear. The CDR3 has 15 amino acids. Trimming took off 0 bases at V and 2 bases at J, with 10 bases between the two ends. The germline V gene encodes CDR1 SGDLS and CDR2 YYNGEE. As DNA, the CDR3 is TGTGCCAGCAGCGTAGCTCTGCGGTCCACAGATACGCAGTATTTT. This translates into CASSVALRSTDTQYF. Complete variable domain (other parts from reference TRBV9 and TRBJ2-3): DSGVTQTPKHLITATGQRVTLRCSPRSGDLSVYWYQQSLDQGLQFLIQYYNGEERAKGNILERFSAQQFPDLHSELNLSSLELGDSALYFCASSVALRSTDTQYFGPGTRLTVL.